The rows below give T cell receptor beta chains drawn from one sample of a study of graft-versus-host responses after intestinal transplantation. Sequenced by immunoSEQ multiplex PCR; TCRdb stores in-frame clones only, minus some. The repertoire holds around 19,000 clones, 35% to 40% seen once, with 1.5% to 2.5% in the top ten. Sequences were derived from alloreactive CD4+ T cells from a mixed lymphocyte reaction culture, sampled before transplantation. The origin of the receptors is a human patient who was an organ donor for intestinal transplantation. The CDR3 runs from the conserved cysteine through the conserved F or W. A D gene is named only where the DNA matches it firmly. Size is omitted from some rows. Given values are once, few, many or a class for expanded clones.

clone_size j_call v_call d_call cdr3_nt cdr3_aa
NA TRBJ2-5 TRBV4-2 NA TGTGCCAGCAGCCGGCGGGATCAAGAGACCCAGTACTTC CASSRRDQETQYF
NA TRBJ1-4 TRBV7-2 NA TGTGCCAGCAGCTTGTTTTCCGGGGTTTTCGAAAAACTGTTTTTT CASSLFSGVFEKLFF
few TRBJ2-3 TRBV6-5 TRBD1 TGTGCCAGAGACAGGGGAGGCACTAGCTTGGATACGCAGTATTTT CARDRGGTSLDTQYF
few TRBJ2-2 TRBV7-9 TRBD2 TGTGCCAGCAGCTACGGGACTAGCGGGAGGGCCGGGGAGCTGTTTTTT CASSYGTSGRAGELFF
NA TRBJ2-7 TRBV6-6 NA TGTGCCAGCAGTCAGGAATACGAGCAGTACTTC CASSQEYEQYF
NA TRBJ1-5 TRBV6-1 TRBD1 TGTGCCAGCAGTAAGACAGGGGGGCCCCAGCATTTT CASSKTGGPQHF
NA TRBJ1-2 TRBV18 NA TGTGCCAGCTCACCGATAGGGACCAACTCTAACTATGGCTACACCTTC CASSPIGTNSNYGYTF
NA TRBJ1-3 TRBV18 NA TGTGCCAGCTCACCATTTCTCTCTGGAAACACCATATATTTT CASSPFLSGNTIYF
NA TRBJ2-7 TRBV5-1 TRBD2 TGCGCCAGCCATAGCGGGCTCTCCTACGAGCAGTACTTC CASHSGLSYEQYF
few TRBJ2-7 TRBV4-2 TRBD2 TGTGCCAGCAGCCTCGCTAGCGGGAGCTACGAGCAGTACTTC CASSLASGSYEQYF
NA TRBJ2-3 TRBV5-1 NA TGCGCCAGCAGCTTGAGGTCCACAGATACGCAGTATTTT CASSLRSTDTQYF
NA TRBJ2-7 TRBV18 NA TGTGCCAGCTCACCTCCTACAGGCTACGAGCAGTACTTC CASSPPTGYEQYF
NA TRBJ2-3 TRBV5-1 NA TGCGCCAGCAGCTTGGTGGGTTTGGCAGATACGCAGTATTTT CASSLVGLADTQYF
NA TRBJ1-5 TRBV5-8 NA TGTGCCAGCAGCACGCACGGGACGGGGAGCAATCAGCCCCAGCATTTT CASSTHGTGSNQPQHF
NA TRBJ2-3 TRBV7-9 TRBD2 TGTGCCAGCAGCTTAGCGGTTGCGGGAGGGACGCAGTATTTT CASSLAVAGGTQYF
few TRBJ1-2 TRBV6-6 NA TGTGCCAGCAGTCCTATCCAGGGGAACTATGGCTACACCTTC CASSPIQGNYGYTF
NA TRBJ2-3 TRBV19 NA TGTGCCAGTGCACCGGGACTCACAGATACGCAGTATTTT CASAPGLTDTQYF
NA TRBJ1-5 TRBV23-1 TRBD1 TGCGCCAGCAGTCAGACAGGGGACAGGGGGGAGCAGCCCCAGCATTTT CASSQTGDRGEQPQHF
NA TRBJ2-3 TRBV2 TRBD1 TGTGCCAGCAGTCCCGGGACAGGGGCAGATACGCAGTATTTT CASSPGTGADTQYF
NA TRBJ2-7 TRBV10-3 NA TGTGCCATCAGTGGTCTCGAGCAGTACTTC CAISGLEQYF